This TCR beta chain stems from a study of T cell repertoires in cytomegalovirus infection. The overall study: Both CMV infection and a matching HLA type were indicated by public TCR beta signatures. Study results and caveats: CMV carriers with the relevant HLA were identified by cumulative public TCR beta family frequency. The ex vivo response was dominated by HLA-C-restricted CMV-specific TCR beta clonotypes.

CDR1 is LNHDA and CDR2 is SQIVND in the germline V gene (reference sequence). The CDR3 covers 18 residues. Trimming removed 3 bases at V and 5 bases at J, with 25 bases between. This clonotype was found many times. Antigen unknown. MiXCR was run by TCRdb on the reads, yielding one entry per CDR3 protein. The table includes more than 85,000 distinct CDR3 sequences, about 15% detected once. The rearrangement links TRBV19 to TRBJ1-1, with D possibly being TRBD1 (5 bases). The source material was PBMCs. This TCR was recovered from a human donor in good health (CMV status not recorded). Some clones in this sample may be carry-over from other donors' samples. The CDR3 reads CASSMGVLGRRKGTEAFF. In DNA form, the CDR3 reads TGTGCCAGTAGTATGGGGGTCTTGGGCAGGCGAAAGGGGACTGAAGCTTTCTTT. The variable domain in full, completed from reference TRBV19 and TRBJ1-1, reads DGGITQSPKYLFRKEGQNVTLSCEQNLNHDAMYWYRQDPGQGLRLIYYSQIVNDFQKGDIAEGYSVSREKKESFPLTVTSAQKNPTAFYLCASSMGVLGRRKGTEAFFGQGTRLTVV.